This T cell receptor beta chain was profiled in a study of spatial heterogeneity in lung cancer. CDR1 and CDR2 from the germline V gene are SGDLS and YYNGEE. This CDR3 spans 16 amino acids. V lost 4 bases, J lost 2 bases, and 7 bases stayed unmatched. Unique molecular identifiers tagged every individual TCR cDNA molecule. TCRdb re-called the 5' RACE reads with MiXCR, one entry per CDR3 protein. Altogether around 19,000 distinct CDR3 sequences are present, roughly a fifth being singletons, with the ten largest covering around an eighth. This clonotype was picked up a small number of times. Indicated time point: sample taken at primary tumor resection. Unsorted whole RNA from tumor, nontumor lung or frozen PBMC underwent sequencing.

This TCR was recovered from a male donor with early-stage non-small cell lung cancer. The chain recombines TRBV9 with TRBJ2-5; 11 nucleotides align to TRBD2. Here the sequenced sample was PBMCs, taken at surgery. The CDR3 DNA sequence: TGTGCCAGCAGCCTCCCCCTAGCGGGGGGACAAGAGACCCAGTACTTC. It translates to CASSLPLAGGQETQYF.